In its sample, the clone carrying this TCR beta chain was seen a few times. Its antigen is not known. The data derive from a study of spatial heterogeneity in lung cancer. Sample time point: sample taken at primary tumor resection. Each CDR3 protein gets one entry after TCRdb re-called the 5' RACE reads with MiXCR. Among tens of thousands of distinct CDR3 sequences listed, approximately 4.2% were seen once. General study results and limits: Blood showed ubiquitous tumor TCRs more often at resection than at routine follow-up.

Germline CDR1 is SGHTA and CDR2 is FQGTGA. CDR3 length: 15 residues. V was shortened by 2 bases and J by 4 bases, with 13 bases between the two germline ends. This receptor was taken from a male donor with early-stage non-small cell lung cancer. Material: PBMCs, obtained at surgery. The rearrangement joins TRBV7-3 to TRBJ2-3; D uncertain. CDR3 sequence: CASSLSLHGSDTQYF. The CDR3 region has the DNA TGTGCCAGCAGCTTATCCCTACACGGTTCAGATACGCAGTATTTT.